This T cell receptor (beta chain) was sequenced in a study of T cell repertoires in cytomegalovirus infection. Findings and limits, study-wide: Adding up the frequency of public TCR beta families identified people who carried CMV plus the relevant HLA.

A single record per CDR3 protein comes from TCRdb applying MiXCR to the reads. Here the sample spans 450,000 to 650,000 distinct CDR3 sequences, less than 30% being singletons. On this clonotype itself: The target antigen is unknown.

V trimming: 7 bases; J trimming: 1 base; junction bases outside the gene matches: 15. The CDR3 covers 19 residues. Per germline, CDR1 MNHEY and CDR2 SMNVEV (reference sequence). The chain joins TRBV27 to TRBJ2-6; 8 bases line up with TRBD1. The source of this sequence is a human donor in good health (CMV status not recorded). Some clones in this sample may be carry-over from other donors' samples. Sequencing was done on a sample of PBMCs. The CDR3: CASIRGGQVDWSGANVLTF. CDR3 sequence (DNA): TGTGCCAGCATCCGTGGGGGACAGGTGGATTGGTCTGGGGCCAACGTCCTGACTTTC.